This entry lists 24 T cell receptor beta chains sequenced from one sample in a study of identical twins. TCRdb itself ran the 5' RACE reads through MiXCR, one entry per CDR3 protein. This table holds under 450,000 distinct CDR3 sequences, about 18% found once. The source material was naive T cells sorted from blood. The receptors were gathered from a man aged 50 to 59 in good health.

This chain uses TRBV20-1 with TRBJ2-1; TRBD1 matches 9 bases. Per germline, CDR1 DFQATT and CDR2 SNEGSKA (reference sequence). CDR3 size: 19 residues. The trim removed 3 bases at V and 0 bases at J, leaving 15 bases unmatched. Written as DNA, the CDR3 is TGCAGTGCTAGGCAACAGGGGGCAGGAAGTGGAAGCTCCTACAATGAGCAGTTCTTC. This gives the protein CSARQQGAGSGSSYNEQFF.

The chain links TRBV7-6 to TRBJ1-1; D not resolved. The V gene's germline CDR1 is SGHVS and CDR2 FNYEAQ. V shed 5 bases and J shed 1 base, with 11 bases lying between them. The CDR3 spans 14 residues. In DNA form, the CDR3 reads TGTGCCAGCAGCCGAGTTGAGGGGAACACTGAAGCTTTCTTT. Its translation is CASSRVEGNTEAFF.

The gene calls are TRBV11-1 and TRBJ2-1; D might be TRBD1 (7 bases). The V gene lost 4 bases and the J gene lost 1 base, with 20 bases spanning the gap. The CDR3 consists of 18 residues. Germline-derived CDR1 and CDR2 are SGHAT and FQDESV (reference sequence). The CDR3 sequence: CASSSRNSRGASYNEQFF. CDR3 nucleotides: TGTGCCAGCAGCTCCCGAAACAGCAGGGGGGCGTCCTACAATGAGCAGTTCTTC.

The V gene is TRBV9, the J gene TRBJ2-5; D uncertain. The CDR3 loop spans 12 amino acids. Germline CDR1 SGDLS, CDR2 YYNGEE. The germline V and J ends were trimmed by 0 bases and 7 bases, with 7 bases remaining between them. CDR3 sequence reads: CASSVEVGTQYF. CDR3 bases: TGTGCCAGCAGCGTAGAGGTTGGGACCCAGTACTTC.

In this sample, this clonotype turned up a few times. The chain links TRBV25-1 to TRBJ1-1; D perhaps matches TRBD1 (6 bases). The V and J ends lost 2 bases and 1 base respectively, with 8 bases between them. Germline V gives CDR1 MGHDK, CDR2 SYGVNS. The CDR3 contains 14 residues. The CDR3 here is CASSETGQNTEAFF. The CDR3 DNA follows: TGTGCCAGCAGTGAAACAGGGCAGAACACTGAAGCTTTCTTT.

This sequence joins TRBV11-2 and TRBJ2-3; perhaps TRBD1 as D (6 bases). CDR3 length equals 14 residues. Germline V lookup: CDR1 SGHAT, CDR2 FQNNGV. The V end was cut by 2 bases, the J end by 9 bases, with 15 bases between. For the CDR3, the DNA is TGTGCCAGCAGCTTACCAGGGGCCGTGGGAACGCAGTATTTT. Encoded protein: CASSLPGAVGTQYF.

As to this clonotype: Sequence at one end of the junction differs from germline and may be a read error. CDR3: CASSLSTGARREYSEQFF. The CDR3 DNA follows: TGTGCCAGCAGCTTATCGACGGGAGCGAGACGAGAGTACAGTGAGCAGTTCTTC. The chain carries TRBV7-2 and TRBJ2-1; a possible D gene is TRBD2 (6 bases). In germline, CDR1 is SGHTA, CDR2 FQGNSA. This CDR3 is built from 18 residues.

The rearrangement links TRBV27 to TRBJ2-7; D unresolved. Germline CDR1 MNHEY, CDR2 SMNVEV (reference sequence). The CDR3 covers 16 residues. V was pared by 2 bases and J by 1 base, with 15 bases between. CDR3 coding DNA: TGTGCCAGCAGTTTACGCCTGGGCTTGGAATCCTACGAGCAGTACTTC. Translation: CASSLRLGLESYEQYF.

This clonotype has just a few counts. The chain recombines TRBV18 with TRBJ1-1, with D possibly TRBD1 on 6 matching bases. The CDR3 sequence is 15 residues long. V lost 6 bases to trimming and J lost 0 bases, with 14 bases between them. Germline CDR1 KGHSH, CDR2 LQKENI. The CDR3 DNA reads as TGTGCCAGCTCGCCAGGACAGAGGATGAACACTGAAGCTTTCTTT. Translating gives CASSPGQRMNTEAFF.

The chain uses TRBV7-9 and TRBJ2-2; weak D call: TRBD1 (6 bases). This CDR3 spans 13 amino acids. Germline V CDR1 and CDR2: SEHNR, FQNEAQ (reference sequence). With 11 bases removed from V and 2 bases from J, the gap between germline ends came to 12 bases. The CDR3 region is CAWGQANTGELFF. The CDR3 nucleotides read TGTGCCTGGGGGCAGGCCAACACCGGGGAGCTGTTTTTT.

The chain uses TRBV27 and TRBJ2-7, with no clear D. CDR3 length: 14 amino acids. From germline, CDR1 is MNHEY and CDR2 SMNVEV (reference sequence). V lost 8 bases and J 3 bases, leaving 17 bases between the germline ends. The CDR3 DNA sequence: TGTGCCAGCGCTCCCTCAGGCGGAAGCTACGAGCAGTACTTC. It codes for CASAPSGGSYEQYF.

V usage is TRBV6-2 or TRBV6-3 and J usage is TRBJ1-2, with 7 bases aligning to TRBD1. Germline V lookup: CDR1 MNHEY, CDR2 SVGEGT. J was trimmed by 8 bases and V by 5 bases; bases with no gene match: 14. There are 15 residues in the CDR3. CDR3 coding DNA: TGTGCCAGCAGTGACCGGGACAGCATCCTGCGGGGCTACACCTTC. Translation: CASSDRDSILRGYTF.

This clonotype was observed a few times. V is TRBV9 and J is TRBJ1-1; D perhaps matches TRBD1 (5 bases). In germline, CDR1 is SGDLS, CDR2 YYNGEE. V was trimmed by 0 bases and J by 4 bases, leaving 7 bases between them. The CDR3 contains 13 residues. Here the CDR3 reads CASSVGRGTEAFF. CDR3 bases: TGTGCCAGCAGCGTAGGTAGGGGCACTGAAGCTTTCTTT.

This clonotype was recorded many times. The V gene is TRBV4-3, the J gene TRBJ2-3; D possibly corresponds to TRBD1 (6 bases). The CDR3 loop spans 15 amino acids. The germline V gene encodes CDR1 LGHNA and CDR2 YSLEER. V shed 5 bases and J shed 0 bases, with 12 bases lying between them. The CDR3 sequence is CASSERDTSTDTQYF. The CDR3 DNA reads TGCGCCAGCAGCGAACGGGACACAAGCACAGATACGCAGTATTTT.

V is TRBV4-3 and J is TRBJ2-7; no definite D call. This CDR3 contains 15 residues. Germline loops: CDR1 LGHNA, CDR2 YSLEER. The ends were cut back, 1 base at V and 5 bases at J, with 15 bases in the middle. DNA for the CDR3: TGCGCCAGCAGCCAAGGGTATGGCGGATTCCACGAGCAGTACTTC. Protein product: CASSQGYGGFHEQYF.

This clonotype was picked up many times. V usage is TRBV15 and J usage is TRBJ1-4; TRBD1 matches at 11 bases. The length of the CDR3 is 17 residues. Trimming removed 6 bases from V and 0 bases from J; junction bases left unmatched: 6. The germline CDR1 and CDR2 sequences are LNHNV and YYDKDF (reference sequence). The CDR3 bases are TGTGCCACCAGACCCGGACAGGGGGCTCCAACTAATGAAAAACTGTTTTTT. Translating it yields CATRPGQGAPTNEKLFF. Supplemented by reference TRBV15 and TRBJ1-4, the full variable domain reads DAMVIQNPRYQVTQFGKPVTLSCSQTLNHNVMYWYQQKSSQAPKLLFHYYDKDFNNEADTPDNFQSRRPNTSFCFLDIRSPGLGDTAMYLCATRPGQGAPTNEKLFFGSGTQLSVL.

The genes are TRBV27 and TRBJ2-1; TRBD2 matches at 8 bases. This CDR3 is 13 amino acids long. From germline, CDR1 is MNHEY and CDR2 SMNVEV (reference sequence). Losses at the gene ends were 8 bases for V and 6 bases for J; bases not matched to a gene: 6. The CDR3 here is CASSLAGSNEQFF. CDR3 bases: TGTGCCAGCTCCCTAGCGGGCAGCAATGAGCAGTTCTTC.

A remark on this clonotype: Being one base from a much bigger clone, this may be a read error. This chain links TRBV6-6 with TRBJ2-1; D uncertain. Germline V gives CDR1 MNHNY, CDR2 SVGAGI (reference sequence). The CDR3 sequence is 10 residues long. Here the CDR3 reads CASSYIEQFF. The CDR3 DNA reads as TGTGCCAGCAGTTACATTGAGCAGTTCTTC.

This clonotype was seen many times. The CDR3 here is CASSSQGTNYGYTF. Here the CDR3 DNA reads TGTGCCAGCAGTTCACAGGGGACTAACTATGGCTACACCTTC. The chain couples TRBV6-2 or TRBV6-3 to TRBJ1-2, with 7 bases identical to TRBD1. This CDR3 spans 14 amino acids. CDR1 and CDR2 from the germline V gene are MNHEY and SVGEGT. V lost 4 bases and J lost 0; bases outside the gene matches: 2.

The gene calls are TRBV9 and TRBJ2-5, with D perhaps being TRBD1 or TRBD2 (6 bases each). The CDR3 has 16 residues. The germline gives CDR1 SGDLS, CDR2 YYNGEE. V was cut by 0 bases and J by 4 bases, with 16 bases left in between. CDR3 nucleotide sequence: TGTGCCAGCAGCGTAGTGGGGGGCCTCTCCCCAGAGACCCAGTACTTC. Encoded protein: CASSVVGGLSPETQYF.

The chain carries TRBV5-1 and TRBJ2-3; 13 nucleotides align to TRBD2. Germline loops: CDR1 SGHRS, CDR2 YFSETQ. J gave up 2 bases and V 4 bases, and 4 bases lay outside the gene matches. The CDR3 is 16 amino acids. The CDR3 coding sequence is TGCGCCAGCAGCAGCGGGACTAGCGGGATCACAGATACGCAGTATTTT. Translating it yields CASSSGTSGITDTQYF. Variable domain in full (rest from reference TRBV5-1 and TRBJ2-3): KAGVTQTPRYLIKTRGQQVTLSCSPISGHRSVSWYQQTPGQGLQFLFEYFSETQRNKGNFPGRFSGRQFSNSRSEMNVSTLELGDSALYLCASSSGTSGITDTQYFGPGTRLTVL.

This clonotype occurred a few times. The CDR3 DNA reads as TGCAGTGCTAGAGGTAGCGGGGCCTACGAGCAGTACTTC. Its protein product is CSARGSGAYEQYF. The V gene is TRBV20-1, the J gene TRBJ2-7; 8 bases are a match to TRBD2. The CDR3 has 13 residues. Trimming cost V 1 base and J 2 bases; bases outside gene matches: 1. Germline loops: CDR1 DFQATT, CDR2 SNEGSKA (reference sequence).

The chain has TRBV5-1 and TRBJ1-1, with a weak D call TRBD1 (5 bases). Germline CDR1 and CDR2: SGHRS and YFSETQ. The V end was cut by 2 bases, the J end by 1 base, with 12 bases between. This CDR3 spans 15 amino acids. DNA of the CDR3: TGCGCCAGCAGCTTCCGGGACGCCTGGAACACTGAAGCTTTCTTT. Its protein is CASSFRDAWNTEAFF.

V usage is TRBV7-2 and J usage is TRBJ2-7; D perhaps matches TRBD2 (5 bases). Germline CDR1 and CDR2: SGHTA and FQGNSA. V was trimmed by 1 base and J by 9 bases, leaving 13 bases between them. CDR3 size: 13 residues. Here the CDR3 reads CASSLDSSGGQYF. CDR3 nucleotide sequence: TGTGCCAGCAGCTTAGACAGCAGCGGTGGGCAGTACTTC.